One T cell receptor (beta chain) is described in this entry. Time point here: pre-treatment baseline. Prior systemic cancer therapy, immunosuppressant use and other active malignancies excluded patients. A fixed DNA input of 300 to 350 ng was used per bulk PBMC sample. TCRdb keeps only in-frame clones here, not all; method: immunoSEQ multiplex PCR. The sample has tens of thousands of clones, around 88% seen once. This sample was taken from a study of blood T cell dynamics during melanoma immunotherapy. This CDR3 is built from 17 residues. In germline, CDR1 is SGHTA, CDR2 FQGTGA. The V segment lost 1 base and the J segment 0 bases; nucleotides outside the gene matches: 4.

This chain joins TRBV7-3 and TRBJ2-1; 9 nucleotides align to TRBD2. The sample consisted of blood, taken from a patient treated with checkpoint blockade. This receptor was identified in a human donor with melanoma. The CDR3 reads CASSLISSGSSYNEQFF. The CDR3 bases are TGTGCCAGCAGCTTAATCAGTAGCGGGAGCTCCTACAATGAGCAGTTCTTC.